This TCR beta chain appears in the sequencing data of a study of cytotoxic CD8 clonotypes in ibrutinib-treated CLL (dated by TCRdb to about 2021). About the study as a whole: The cohort was composed of some twelve relapsed/refractory and approximately 14 treatment-naive patients; IGHV unmutated status was identified in 17 patients. Partial responses were observed in around 25 patients and complete responses in 2; after a median follow-up of around 68 months, remission was maintained in some 14 patients and progression was observed in approximately twelve. Response samples were obtained after a median of around eleven months of treatment, with a range of roughly 6 to 36 months. On average, each sample yielded 255,043 productive templates and tens of thousands of productive rearrangements. Of the approximately 86 participants in the trial, about 25 had longitudinal samples available. Cryopreserved peripheral blood mononuclear cells were obtained prior to treatment, at the time of response, and at either disease progression or sustained remission. Every remission and progressive disease sample was obtained while ibrutinib was still being received by the patients.

The time point label here, explained by the study, means: roughly 25 months on ibrutinib. Around 1.8 micrograms of genomic DNA were extracted from cryopreserved PBMCs for TCR beta library preparation. Longitudinal blood samples from CLL patients on ibrutinib monotherapy underwent high-throughput TCR beta sequencing. The patients took part in an open-label, single-center phase 2 trial of ibrutinib monotherapy. The germline V gene sets CDR1 to MNHEY and CDR2 to SVGAGI. From the cysteine up to the phenylalanine, the CDR3 has a length of 15 residues. This entry keeps only the CDR3 DNA: 45 bases, framed from base 1. Trimming removed 1 base from V and 5 bases from J, leaving 15 bases between the germline ends. Each clonotype received, on average, around 10x coverage in deep resolution sequencing performed on a MiSeq, where the target depth lay between 1 in 1 million and 1 in 200,000 T cells. The immunoSEQ hsTCRB Kit was used to generate TCR beta libraries. The study's processing was this. The data were analyzed with ImmunoSEQ Analyzer and ImmunoSEQ Data Assistant, and V, D and J gene assignments followed IMGT definitions. Clonality, which ranges from 0 to 1, was calculated by subtracting the normalized Shannon entropy of productive rearrangement frequencies from one. Only overrepresented clonotypes making up at least 0.05% of each patient's repertoire were included in the public clonotype analysis. Roughly 12 age-matched healthy donor repertoires from immuneACCESS were used as controls for clonality. TCRdb limited this immuneACCESS table to in-frame rearrangements with V and J called. A share of clones is missing; checked studies link under half to unresolved V genes, and the rest is unexplained. V and J calls and clone size are those listed in that table; D and trimming were worked out from the DNA. In all, the sample holds some 200,000 clones, and around three quarters of those were seen once. Of the sample, roughly 13% is held by the ten largest clones.

This clone is a singleton in its sample. It lacks a known antigen. Per-nucleotide qualities are absent, and no much larger clonotype sits a single base away. The full study reports these points: Clonality rose at ibrutinib response, remained stable during sustained remission, and dropped back toward baseline at progression. Sampling times were not matched between patients in sustained remission and patients whose disease was progressing, and lymph node repertoires were not examined. Public clonotypes were rare and either shrank or stayed stable during treatment, and the rise in clonality at ibrutinib response reflected expansion of private clonotypes. Baseline clonality was found to be higher than that of age-matched healthy donors and was strongly correlated with circulating CD8+ T-cell counts.

Here the sequenced sample was PBMCs, taken after 24 months of ibrutinib treatment. Recombination connected TRBV6-5 to TRBJ2-7; the D gene is perhaps TRBD1 or TRBD2, as each covers 6 bases. This TCR derives from a human donor with chronic lymphocytic leukemia. The sequenced DNA: TGTGCCAGCAGTTACTACTGGGGGGCGGGCCACGAGCAGTACTTC. Its coded protein is CASSYYWGAGHEQYF.